This T cell receptor (beta chain) was recovered during a study of shared clonotypes between healthy human individuals. In regard to this clone: Its antigen remains unidentified.

Some clones are missing from TCRdb's copy, which holds only in-frame ones; the method was immunoSEQ multiplex PCR. The table records hundreds of thousands of clones, 55% to 85% of them present only once. Whole-study findings and limits: Larger richness was generally estimated for naive than memory subsets.

Donors, healthy HIV-negative adults, lacked recent acute infections or vaccinations. Input material: memory CD4+ T cells sorted from blood. As for subset: CD45RA-negative fraction. This TCR was sampled from a woman aged 25 to 39 in good health.

The CDR3 nucleotides read TGTGCCAGTAGTAAAGGACCGAATAGCAATCAGCCCCAGCATTTT. This codes for CASSKGPNSNQPQHF. The chain carries TRBV19 and TRBJ1-5; no clear D gene. Looked up from germline, CDR1 is LNHDA and CDR2 is SQIVND (reference sequence). V was clipped by 4 bases and J by 0 bases, with 10 bases between them. This CDR3 comprises 15 residues. Supplemented by reference TRBV19 and TRBJ1-5, the full variable domain reads DGGITQSPKYLFRKEGQNVTLSCEQNLNHDAMYWYRQDPGQGLRLIYYSQIVNDFQKGDIAEGYSVSREKKESFPLTVTSAQKNPTAFYLCASSKGPNSNQPQHFGDGTRLSIL.